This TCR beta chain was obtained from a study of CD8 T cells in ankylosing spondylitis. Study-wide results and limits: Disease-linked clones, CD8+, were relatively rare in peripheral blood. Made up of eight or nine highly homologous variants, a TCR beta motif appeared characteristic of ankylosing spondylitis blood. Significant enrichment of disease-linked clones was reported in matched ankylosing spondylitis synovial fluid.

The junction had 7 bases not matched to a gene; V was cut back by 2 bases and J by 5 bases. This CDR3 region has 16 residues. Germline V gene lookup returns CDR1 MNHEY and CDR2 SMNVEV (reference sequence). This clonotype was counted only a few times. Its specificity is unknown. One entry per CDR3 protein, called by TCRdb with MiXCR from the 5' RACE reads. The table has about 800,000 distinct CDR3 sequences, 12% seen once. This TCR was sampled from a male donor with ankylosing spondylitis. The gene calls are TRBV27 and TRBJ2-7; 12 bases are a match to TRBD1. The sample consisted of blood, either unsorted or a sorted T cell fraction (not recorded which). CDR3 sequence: CASSLHRDRGPNEQYF. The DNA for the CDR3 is TGTGCCAGCAGTTTACACCGGGACAGGGGGCCTAACGAGCAGTACTTC.